This T cell receptor beta chain was profiled in a study of CD8 T cells in Susac syndrome. The germline V and J ends were trimmed by 0 bases and 0 bases, with 15 bases remaining between them. This CDR3 has 17 amino acids. The germline V gene encodes CDR1 DFQATT and CDR2 SNEGSKA (reference sequence). An amount of RNA that ranged from roughly 0.5 to 1 ug was reverse transcribed with random hexamers. TCRdb ran MiXCR on the immunoSEQ multiplex PCR reads and lists one entry per CDR3 protein. The sample has approximately 120,000 distinct CDR3 sequences, nearly 95% seen once. The origin of this receptor is a human donor in good health. V gene TRBV20-1 combines with J gene TRBJ1-5; D ambiguous. Sequenced sample: CD4+ T cells from PBMCs. The DNA for the CDR3 is TGCAGTGCTAGAGATGGTTCGAGGCGCTATAGCAATCAGCCCCAGCATTTT. It translates to CSARDGSRRYSNQPQHF.